One and the same sample provided the 11 T cell receptor beta chains below, sequenced in a study of T-cell memory formation after mild COVID-19. TCRdb itself ran the 5' RACE reads through MiXCR, one entry per CDR3 protein. Among 400,000 to 500,000 distinct CDR3 sequences, 20% were seen once, and the ten largest hold more than 8%. Specimen: PBMCs or a T cell subset sorted from them (not recorded which). The receptors derive from an adult woman who had mild COVID-19 (a few samples of this study predate the infection). Cell type and time point are not known.

The rearrangement links TRBV19 to TRBJ2-5; 8 nucleotides agree with TRBD2. Germline values: CDR1 LNHDA, CDR2 SQIVND (reference sequence). The CDR3 consists of 15 residues. Germline trimming cut 6 bases from V and 4 bases from J; bases unmatched to any gene: 10. CDR3 in DNA: TGTGCCAGTAGGTCGGGACTAGTGGAGGGAGAGACCCAGTACTTC. Protein: CASRSGLVEGETQYF.

The chain has TRBV4-3 and TRBJ1-2; D not certain. V lost 2 bases, J lost 0 bases, and 7 bases lay in between. This CDR3 has 14 residues. The germline V gene has CDR1 LGHNA and CDR2 YSLEER. DNA for the CDR3: TGCGCCAGCAGCCAATATAGTGCTAACTATGGCTACACCTTC. It translates to CASSQYSANYGYTF.

This clonotype was observed a handful of times. The J gene is TRBJ1-2, the V gene TRBV15, with D perhaps TRBD1 (6 bases). This CDR3 contains 16 residues. Trimming left V 0 bases short and J 4 bases short, with 15 bases between. Germline V gene data show CDR1 as LNHNV and CDR2 as YYDKDF (reference sequence). CDR3 sequence: CATSRDEARGPYGYTF. The CDR3 DNA reads as TGTGCCACCAGCAGAGATGAGGCCCGGGGGCCCTATGGCTACACCTTC. The full variable domain, rest sourced from reference TRBV15 and TRBJ1-2, is DAMVIQNPRYQVTQFGKPVTLSCSQTLNHNVMYWYQQKSSQAPKLLFHYYDKDFNNEADTPDNFQSRRPNTSFCFLDIRSPGLGDTAMYLCATSRDEARGPYGYTFGSGTRLTVV.

This sequence joins TRBV24-1 and TRBJ2-7, with TRBD1 matching over 9 bases. CDR1 is KGHDR, CDR2 SFDVKD, per germline. With V trimmed by 5 bases and J by 0 bases, 4 bases remained unmatched. The CDR3 extends over 15 amino acids. The CDR3 DNA reads as TGTGCCACCAGTGTCGGGACAGGGAGCTCCTACGAGCAGTACTTC. Residues: CATSVGTGSSYEQYF.

This clonotype was recorded at least ten times. J is TRBJ1-4 and V is TRBV6-6, with D possibly being TRBD1 (6 bases). This CDR3 region has 16 residues. CDR1 and CDR2 from the germline V gene are MNHNY and SVGAGI (reference sequence). The V gene lost 0 bases and the J gene lost 4 bases, with 12 bases spanning the gap. The CDR3 is CASSYSPGHVNEKLFF. In DNA, the CDR3 is TGTGCCAGCAGTTACTCTCCGGGACATGTTAATGAAAAACTGTTTTTT.

The rearrangement uses TRBV7-2 and TRBJ2-5, with a possible D match to TRBD2 (6 bases). CDR1 and CDR2 from the germline V gene are SGHTA and FQGNSA. The germline V and J ends were trimmed by 5 bases and 7 bases, with 11 bases remaining between them. The CDR3 runs to 12 residues. The chain's CDR3 is CASSTAGGTQYF. For the CDR3, the DNA is TGTGCCAGCAGCACCGCCGGGGGGACCCAGTACTTC. Full variable domain (rest looked up from reference TRBV7-2 and TRBJ2-5): GAGVSQSPSNKVTEKGKDVELRCDPISGHTALYWYRQSLGQGLEFLIYFQGNSAPDKSGLPSDRFSAERTGGSVSTLTIQRTQQEDSAVYLCASSTAGGTQYFGPGTRLLVL.

This clonotype was detected a few times. The V and J genes are TRBV5-1 and TRBJ2-5, with a tentative D call TRBD2 (5 bases). Germline CDR1 reads SGHRS; CDR2 reads YFSETQ. The CDR3 is 14 amino acids. Trimming removed 2 bases at V and 7 bases at J, with 15 bases between. DNA for the CDR3: TGCGCCAGCAGCTTAACCCAGTCTGGAGGGACCCAGTACTTC. This sequence encodes CASSLTQSGGTQYF.

V gene TRBV2 combines with J gene TRBJ2-1; 10 nucleotides agree with TRBD2. Per the germline V gene, CDR1 is SNHLY and CDR2 is FYNNEI. The CDR3 is made up of 15 amino acids. Trimming cost V 6 bases and J 2 bases; bases outside gene matches: 4. The CDR3 DNA reads TGTGCCAGCAGGGGGCTAGCGGGGGCCTACAATGAGCAGTTCTTC. Translating it yields CASRGLAGAYNEQFF.

The V gene is TRBV24-1, the J gene TRBJ1-2, with 11 nucleotides matching TRBD1. The CDR3 runs to 15 residues. Germline CDR1 reads KGHDR; CDR2 reads SFDVKD. The V gene end was trimmed by 8 bases and the J gene end by 2 bases; junction bases not matched to a gene: 6. CDR3 DNA: TGTGCCACCACGGTCCGGACAGGGGGCAACTATGGCTACACCTTC. Translating gives CATTVRTGGNYGYTF.

This clonotype appeared a few times. The J gene is TRBJ1-2, the V gene TRBV7-9, with 9 bases matching TRBD1. The CDR3 is 14 amino acids. The J segment lost 8 bases and the V segment lost 4 bases, leaving 8 bases of the junction unmatched. CDR1 and CDR2 from the germline V gene are SEHNR and FQNEAQ (reference sequence). In DNA, the CDR3 is TGTGCCAGCAGCTCTCAGACAGGGGGAGGAGGCTACACCTTC. It translates to CASSSQTGGGGYTF. Combining the CDR3 with reference TRBV7-9 and TRBJ1-2 gives the whole variable domain DTGVSQNPRHKITKRGQNVTFRCDPISEHNRLYWYRQTLGQGPEFLTYFQNEAQLEKSRLLSDRFSAERPKGSFSTLEIQRTEQGDSAMYLCASSSQTGGGGYTFGSGTRLTVV.

The rearrangement links TRBV20-1 to TRBJ2-1; TRBD2 is a possible D gene (5 bases). With 7 bases removed from V and 10 bases from J, the gap between germline ends came to 14 bases. The CDR3 consists of 11 residues. From germline, CDR1 is DFQATT and CDR2 SNEGSKA (reference sequence). The CDR3 here is CSVVLRREQFF. The CDR3 DNA follows: TGCAGTGTTGTATTGAGGAGGGAGCAGTTCTTC.